These 21 T cell receptor beta chains were all obtained from the same sample, sequenced in a study of early T cells in non-severe SARS-CoV-2 infection. Each CDR3 protein gets one entry after TCRdb re-called the 5' RACE reads with MiXCR. In the table there are roughly 75,000 distinct CDR3 sequences, 9.5% to 15% of which are singletons. The source material was whole blood. The receptor set was obtained from an adult who was a healthcare worker with PCR-confirmed SARS-CoV-2 infection or an uninfected control (not recorded which).

The sample holds many counts of this clonotype. The genes are TRBV7-2 and TRBJ2-3, with 11 bases identical to TRBD2. Looked up from germline, CDR1 is SGHTA and CDR2 is FQGNSA. Germline trimming cut 2 bases from V and 3 bases from J; bases unmatched to any gene: 10. The CDR3 length is 18 residues. The CDR3 nucleotides read TGTGCCAGCAGCTTATTACTAGCGGGAGATCGGGGAACAGATACGCAGTATTTT. Translating gives CASSLLLAGDRGTDTQYF. Supplemented by reference TRBV7-2 and TRBJ2-3, the full variable domain reads GAGVSQSPSNKVTEKGKDVELRCDPISGHTALYWYRQSLGQGLEFLIYFQGNSAPDKSGLPSDRFSAERTGGSVSTLTIQRTQQEDSAVYLCASSLLLAGDRGTDTQYFGPGTRLTVL.

This clonotype was observed many times. The chain combines TRBV27 with TRBJ1-4; TRBD1 is a possible D gene (5 bases). V lost 5 bases to trimming and J lost 1 base, with 8 bases between them. Germline assignment: CDR1 MNHEY and CDR2 SMNVEV (reference sequence). The length of the CDR3 is 14 residues. The CDR3: CASSRQGTNEKLFF. The CDR3 coding sequence is TGTGCCAGCAGTCGCCAGGGAACTAATGAAAAACTGTTTTTT.

Many counts were recorded for this clonotype. This chain joins TRBV7-9 and TRBJ2-5; maybe TRBD2 (5 bases). V dropped 3 bases and J dropped 5 bases, with 13 bases sitting between them. Germline CDR1 reads SEHNR; CDR2 reads FQNEAQ (reference sequence). The CDR3 is 14 amino acids. The CDR3 region has the DNA TGTGCCAGCAGCTTTAATGAATTAGCGGAGACCCAGTACTTC. This codes for CASSFNELAETQYF. The full variable domain, completed using reference TRBV7-9 and TRBJ2-5, is DTGVSQNPRHKITKRGQNVTFRCDPISEHNRLYWYRQTLGQGPEFLTYFQNEAQLEKSRLLSDRFSAERPKGSFSTLEIQRTEQGDSAMYLCASSFNELAETQYFGPGTRLLVL.

This chain connects TRBV6-6 to TRBJ2-3, with 8 bases matching TRBD2. Germline values: CDR1 MNHNY, CDR2 SVGAGI (reference sequence). The CDR3 extends over 17 amino acids. V trimming: 0 bases; J trimming: 4 bases; junction bases outside the gene matches: 9. This chain's CDR3 is CASSYSGGGGGPDTQYF. CDR3 sequence (DNA): TGTGCCAGCAGTTACTCCGGGGGGGGCGGTGGTCCAGATACGCAGTATTTT.

CDR3: CASSLLTGNTIYF. CDR3 in DNA: TGTGCCAGCAGTTTACTGACAGGAAACACCATATATTTT. The chain carries TRBV28 and TRBJ1-3, with D unresolved. The CDR3 loop spans 13 amino acids. In germline, CDR1 is MDHEN, CDR2 SYDVKM. Trimming stripped 2 bases from V and 4 bases from J, with 6 bases between.

The chain carries TRBV28 and TRBJ2-7; D call uncertain. V dropped 4 bases and J dropped 4 bases, with 14 bases sitting between them. Germline CDR1 reads MDHEN; CDR2 reads SYDVKM. The CDR3 length is 14 residues. DNA of the CDR3: TGTGCCAGCAGTTCCCTCTTTGAAATTTACGAGCAGTACTTC. This gives the protein CASSSLFEIYEQYF.

This clonotype was seen at least ten times. The CDR3 is CATSDLKLAGVAGELFF. In DNA, the CDR3 is TGTGCCACCAGTGATTTAAAACTAGCGGGAGTGGCCGGGGAGCTGTTTTTT. The chain employs TRBV24-1 and TRBJ2-2; 11 nucleotides match TRBD2. Per the germline V gene, CDR1 is KGHDR and CDR2 is SFDVKD. The CDR3 is 17 residues long. V trimming: 1 base; J trimming: 6 bases; junction bases outside the gene matches: 6.

This clonotype has more than one count but fewer than ten. The gene calls are TRBV15 and TRBJ2-1; D is unresolved. Germline V CDR1 and CDR2: LNHNV, YYDKDF (reference sequence). The CDR3 covers 15 residues. V dropped 0 bases and J dropped 5 bases, with 11 bases sitting between them. The CDR3 sequence: CATSRDSPDDNEQFF. In nucleotides, the CDR3 is TGTGCCACCAGCAGAGATTCCCCTGATGACAATGAGCAGTTCTTC.

The chain employs TRBV5-1 and TRBJ2-7; TRBD2 agrees at 7 bases. Per the germline V gene, CDR1 is SGHRS and CDR2 is YFSETQ. CDR3 length: 16 residues. Germline trimming cut 3 bases from V and 2 bases from J; bases unmatched to any gene: 11. The CDR3 here is CASSSGGSSGAYEQYF. The CDR3 DNA sequence: TGCGCCAGCAGCTCCGGCGGGTCTAGCGGAGCCTACGAGCAGTACTTC.

This clonotype was seen a few times. The genes are TRBV2 and TRBJ2-1; 10 positions agree with TRBD2. CDR3 length equals 12 residues. Trimming removed 7 bases from V and 14 bases from J; junction bases left unmatched: 8. Per the germline V gene, CDR1 is SNHLY and CDR2 is FYNNEI. CDR3 in amino acids: CASMYSGRTEFF. The CDR3 DNA sequence: TGTGCCAGCATGTATAGCGGGAGGACGGAGTTCTTC.

J is TRBJ2-7 and V is TRBV6-1, with no clear D. The CDR3 has 14 amino acids. V was trimmed by 2 bases and J by 0 bases, leaving 8 bases between them. Germline V lookup: CDR1 MNHNS, CDR2 SASEGT. CDR3 sequence: CASSESYSSYEQYF. The CDR3 DNA sequence: TGTGCCAGCAGTGAATCCTATAGCTCCTACGAGCAGTACTTC.

The table lists this clonotype with many counts. The V and J genes are TRBV7-9 and TRBJ2-5, with D possibly being TRBD2 (5 bases). The CDR3 runs to 12 residues. Trimming removed 6 bases at V and 3 bases at J, with 8 bases between. Germline loops: CDR1 SEHNR, CDR2 FQNEAQ (reference sequence). CDR3 loop: CASRGDEETQYF. The CDR3 DNA follows: TGTGCCAGCAGGGGAGATGAAGAGACCCAGTACTTC.

The chain links TRBV3-1 to TRBJ2-7, with 7 bases aligning to TRBD2. The length of the CDR3 is 15 residues. The ends lost 0 bases at V and 5 bases at J; junction bases unmatched: 7. Germline V gives CDR1 LGHDT, CDR2 YNNKEL (reference sequence). The CDR3 DNA reads TGTGCCAGCAGCCAAGACCGAGGACTAGTGGACGAGCAGTACTTC. Protein product: CASSQDRGLVDEQYF.

The chain couples TRBV27 to TRBJ2-6; TRBD2 matches at 8 bases. With V trimmed by 3 bases and J by 0 bases, 7 bases remained unmatched. The CDR3 sequence is 18 residues long. The germline CDR1 and CDR2 sequences are MNHEY and SMNVEV (reference sequence). In DNA, the CDR3 is TGTGCCAGCAGTTTCCTCGGGAGGGTACTCTCTGGGGCCAACGTCCTGACTTTC. Its translation is CASSFLGRVLSGANVLTF.

In this sample, this clonotype turned up a few times. J is TRBJ2-2 and V is TRBV12-3 or TRBV12-4; 10 nucleotides align to TRBD2. The CDR3 spans 16 residues. V trimming: 7 bases; J trimming: 3 bases; junction bases outside the gene matches: 8. CDR3 DNA sequence: TGTGCCAGCATTCATAGCGGGAGGCCGGACACCGGGGAGCTGTTTTTT. Protein: CASIHSGRPDTGELFF.

The chain recombines TRBV5-4 with TRBJ1-1; D is undetermined. V shed 4 bases and J shed 3 bases, with 16 bases lying between them. Germline V lookup: CDR1 SGHNT, CDR2 YYREEE (reference sequence). The CDR3 has 15 amino acids. The CDR3 loop reads CASSPDRKSYTEAFF. The CDR3 region has the DNA TGTGCCAGCAGCCCCGACCGAAAATCGTACACTGAAGCTTTCTTT.

In this sample, this clonotype turned up a few times. The V call is TRBV9, the J call TRBJ2-2, with D unresolved. The CDR3 has 13 residues. Trimming pared 4 bases from V and 7 bases from J, leaving 11 bases between. Germline CDR1 is SGDLS and CDR2 is YYNGEE. The CDR3 spells CASSKHYFGELFF. CDR3 bases: TGTGCCAGCAGCAAGCACTACTTCGGGGAGCTGTTTTTT.

The CDR3 loop is CASRTSGGFYEQYF. The CDR3 bases are TGTGCCAGCAGGACTAGCGGGGGCTTTTACGAGCAGTACTTC. The V and J genes are TRBV11-2 and TRBJ2-7; 12 bases fit TRBD2. Per germline, CDR1 SGHAT and CDR2 FQNNGV. This CDR3 has 14 residues. The J segment lost 4 bases and the V segment lost 6 bases, leaving 4 bases of the junction unmatched.

This clonotype was seen at least ten times. CDR3: CASTPTKGWGYTF. The DNA of the CDR3 is TGTGCCAGTACCCCTACGAAGGGTTGGGGCTACACCTTC. The chain joins TRBV19 to TRBJ1-2, with D unclear. V lost 7 bases to trimming and J lost 8 bases, with 17 bases between them. This CDR3 is built from 13 residues. CDR1 is LNHDA and CDR2 is SQIVND in the germline V gene (reference sequence).

A few counts support this clonotype. The chain uses TRBV10-3 and TRBJ2-3; 7 nucleotides match TRBD2. Germline V lookup: CDR1 ENHRY, CDR2 SYGVKD. CDR3 length: 13 residues. The junction had 9 bases not matched to a gene; V was cut back by 6 bases and J by 9 bases. Here the CDR3 reads CAISPTGGWTQYF. CDR3 nucleotides: TGTGCCATCAGCCCAACGGGGGGATGGACGCAGTATTTT.

This clonotype was seen a handful of times. This chain links TRBV20-1 with TRBJ2-7; D unresolved. From germline, CDR1 is DFQATT and CDR2 SNEGSKA (reference sequence). CDR3 length: 14 amino acids. Between the trimmed V and J ends, which lost 3 bases and 4 bases, there was a span of 16 bases. CDR3 in DNA: TGCAGTGCTAGTCCAAAACTGAACCTTTACGAGCAGTACTTC. Translating gives CSASPKLNLYEQYF.